This T cell receptor beta chain is drawn from a study of blood T cell repertoires in COVID-19. Across the study: The study drew acute and convalescent COVID-19 samples from the United States, Italy and Spain. Sources were T cells, B-cell-depleted T cells, or PBMCs; the material itself was cDNA or gDNA.

In the study's own analysis: Reference gene primer amplification gave nucleated cell count estimates. The protocol was immunoSEQ multiplex PCR, while the TCRdb copy is restricted to in-frame clones and leaves out a portion. Clonal size and the V and J genes are those of that table, whereas D and trimming came from the DNA. This table has about 190,000 clones, around 80% appearing once. The V gene's germline CDR1 is SNHLY and CDR2 FYNNEI. The CDR3 has 14 residues. The V gene end was trimmed by 6 bases and the J gene end by 10 bases; junction bases not matched to a gene: 12. The chain has TRBV2 and TRBJ1-1; 9 bases map to TRBD1. The sequence came from an elderly woman with active or convalescent COVID-19. The sequenced sample consisted of peripheral blood. CDR3: CASRDRDRANGAFF. The DNA of the CDR3 is TGTGCCAGCAGGGACCGGGACAGGGCGAACGGAGCTTTCTTT.